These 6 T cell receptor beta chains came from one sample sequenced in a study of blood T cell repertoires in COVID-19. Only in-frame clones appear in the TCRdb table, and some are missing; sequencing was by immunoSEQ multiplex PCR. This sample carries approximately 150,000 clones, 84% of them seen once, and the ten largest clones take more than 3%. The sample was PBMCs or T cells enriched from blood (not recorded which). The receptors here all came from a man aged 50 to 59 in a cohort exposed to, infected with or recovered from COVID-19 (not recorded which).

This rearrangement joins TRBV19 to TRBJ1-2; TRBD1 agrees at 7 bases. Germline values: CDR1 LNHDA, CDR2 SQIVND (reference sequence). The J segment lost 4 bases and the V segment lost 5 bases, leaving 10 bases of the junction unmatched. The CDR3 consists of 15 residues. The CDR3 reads CASSWGQPSAYGYTF. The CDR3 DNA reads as TGTGCCAGTAGTTGGGGACAGCCATCCGCCTATGGCTACACCTTC.

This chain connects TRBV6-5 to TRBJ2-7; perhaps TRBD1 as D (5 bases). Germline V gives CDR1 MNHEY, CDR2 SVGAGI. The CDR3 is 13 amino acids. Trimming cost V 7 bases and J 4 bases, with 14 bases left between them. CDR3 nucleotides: TGTGCCAGCACCTGGGGCCAGCTTTACGAGCAGTACTTC. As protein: CASTWGQLYEQYF.

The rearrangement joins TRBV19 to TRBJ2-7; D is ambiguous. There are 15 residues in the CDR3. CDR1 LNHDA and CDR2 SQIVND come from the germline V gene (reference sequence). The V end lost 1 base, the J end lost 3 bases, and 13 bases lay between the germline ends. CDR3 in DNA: TGTGCCAGTAGTATAGGGGCGAGACCCAACTACGAGCAGTACTTC. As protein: CASSIGARPNYEQYF.

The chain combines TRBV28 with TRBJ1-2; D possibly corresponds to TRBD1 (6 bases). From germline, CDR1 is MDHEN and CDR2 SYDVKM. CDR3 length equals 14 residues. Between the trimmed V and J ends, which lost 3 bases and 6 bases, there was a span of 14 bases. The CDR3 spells CASSFAYREDGYTF. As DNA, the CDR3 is TGTGCCAGCAGTTTTGCTTACAGGGAAGATGGCTACACCTTC.

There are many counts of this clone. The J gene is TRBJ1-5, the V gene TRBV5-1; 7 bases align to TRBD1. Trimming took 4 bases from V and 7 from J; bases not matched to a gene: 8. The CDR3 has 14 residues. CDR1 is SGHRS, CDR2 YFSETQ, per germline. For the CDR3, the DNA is TGCGCCAGCAGCCTAGGGGGCGCGGAACAGCCCCAGCATTTT. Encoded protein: CASSLGGAEQPQHF.

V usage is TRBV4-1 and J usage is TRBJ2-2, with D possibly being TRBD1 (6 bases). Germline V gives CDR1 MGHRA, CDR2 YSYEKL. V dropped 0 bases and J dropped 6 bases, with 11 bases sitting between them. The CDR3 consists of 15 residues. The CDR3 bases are TGCGCCAGCAGCCAAGATCGGGCAGGGGCCGGGGAGCTGTTTTTT. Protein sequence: CASSQDRAGAGELFF.